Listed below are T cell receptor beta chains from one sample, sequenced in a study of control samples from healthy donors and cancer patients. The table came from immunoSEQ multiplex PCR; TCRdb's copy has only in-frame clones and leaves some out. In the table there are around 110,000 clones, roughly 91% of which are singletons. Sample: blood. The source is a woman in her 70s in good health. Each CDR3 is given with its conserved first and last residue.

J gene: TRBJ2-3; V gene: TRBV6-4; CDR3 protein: CASSDKTGGGTDTQYF
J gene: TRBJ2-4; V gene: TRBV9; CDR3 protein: CASSVAGGTKNIQYF
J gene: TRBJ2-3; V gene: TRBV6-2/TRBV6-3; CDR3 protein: CASSYDPRQGVTDTQYF
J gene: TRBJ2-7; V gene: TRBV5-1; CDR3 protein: CASRPDEQYF
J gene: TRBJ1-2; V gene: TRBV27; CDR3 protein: CASSADRGGYGYTF
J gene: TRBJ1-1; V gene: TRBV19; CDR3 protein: CASSTGGGWNTEAFF
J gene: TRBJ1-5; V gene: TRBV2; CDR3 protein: CASSRQGASQPQHF
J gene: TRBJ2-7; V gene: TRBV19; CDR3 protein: CASSIWTGTYEQYF
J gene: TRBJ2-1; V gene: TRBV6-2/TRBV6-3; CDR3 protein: CASSYSTVAGGREQFF
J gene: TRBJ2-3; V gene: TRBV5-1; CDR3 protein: CASSSGLAESTDTQYF
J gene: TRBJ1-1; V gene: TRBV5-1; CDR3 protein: CASSAQGAVNTEAFF
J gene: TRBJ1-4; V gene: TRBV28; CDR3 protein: CASTRGTGEKLFF
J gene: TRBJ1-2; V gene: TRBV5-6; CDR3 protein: CASSLYQGGDYGYTF
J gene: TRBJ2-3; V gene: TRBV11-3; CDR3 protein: CASSSAVVDTQYF
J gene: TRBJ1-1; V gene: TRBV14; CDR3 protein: CASSQDRGTEAFF
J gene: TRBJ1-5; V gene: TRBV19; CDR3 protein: CASSQDGGVSQHF
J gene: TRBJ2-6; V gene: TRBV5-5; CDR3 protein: CASSSGQERFSGANVLTF
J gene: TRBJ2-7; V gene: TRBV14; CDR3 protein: CASSQDRVTEQYF
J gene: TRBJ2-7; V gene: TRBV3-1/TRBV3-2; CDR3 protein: CASSRAGQTYEQYF
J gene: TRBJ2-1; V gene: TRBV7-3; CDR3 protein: CASGLAGASYNEQFF
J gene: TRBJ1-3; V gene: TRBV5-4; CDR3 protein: CASSAPGANAGNTIYF
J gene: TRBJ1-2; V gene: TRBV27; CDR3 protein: CASSGLDRPYGYTF
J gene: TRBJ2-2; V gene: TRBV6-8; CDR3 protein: CATLQRGPTGELFF
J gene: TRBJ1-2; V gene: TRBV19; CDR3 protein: CATEKLKGYGYTF
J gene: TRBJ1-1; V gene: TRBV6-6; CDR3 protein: CASSSSRRNTEAFF
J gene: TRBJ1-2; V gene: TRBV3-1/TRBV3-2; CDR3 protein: CASSRGGGPNYGYTF
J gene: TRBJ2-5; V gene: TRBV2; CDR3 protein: CASSEAAPGQRGQETQYF
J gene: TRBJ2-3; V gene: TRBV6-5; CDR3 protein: CASSKQGSDTDTQYF
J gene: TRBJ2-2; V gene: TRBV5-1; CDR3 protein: CASSPGTGVANTGELFF
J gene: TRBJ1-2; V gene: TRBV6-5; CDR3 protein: CASSYSRGGGYGYTF
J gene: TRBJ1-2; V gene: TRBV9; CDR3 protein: CASSPSAGDYGYTF
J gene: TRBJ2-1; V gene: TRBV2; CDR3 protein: CASSVGTYNEQFF
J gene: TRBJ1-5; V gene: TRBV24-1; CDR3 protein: CATGDRSNQPQHF
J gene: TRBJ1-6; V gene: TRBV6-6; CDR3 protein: CASIQDGRFYNSPLHF
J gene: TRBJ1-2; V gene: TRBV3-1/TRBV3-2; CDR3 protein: CASRNRGGYTF
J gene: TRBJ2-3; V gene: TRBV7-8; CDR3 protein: CASSPPSTDTQYF
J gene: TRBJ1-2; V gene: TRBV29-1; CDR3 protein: CSVAAQVPYGYTF
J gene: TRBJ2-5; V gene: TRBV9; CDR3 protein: CASSVGAVGLETQYF
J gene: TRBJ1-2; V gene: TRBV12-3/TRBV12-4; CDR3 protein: CASSSSYGYTF
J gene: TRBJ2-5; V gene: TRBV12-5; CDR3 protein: CASGRTGGGETQYF
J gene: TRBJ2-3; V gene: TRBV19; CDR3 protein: CASSSHRGPTDTQYF
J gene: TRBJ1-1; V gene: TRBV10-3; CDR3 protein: CATKTGDLNTEAFF
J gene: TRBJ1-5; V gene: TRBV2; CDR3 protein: CASRADDQPQHF
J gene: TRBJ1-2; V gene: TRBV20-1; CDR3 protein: CSAPDRRGYTF
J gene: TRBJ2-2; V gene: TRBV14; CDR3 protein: CASSEGRSRTGELFF
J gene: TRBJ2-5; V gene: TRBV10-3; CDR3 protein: CAISESYRGRETQYF
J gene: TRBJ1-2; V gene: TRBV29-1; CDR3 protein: CSVAGGPGGGYTF
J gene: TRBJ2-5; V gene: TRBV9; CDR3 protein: CASSVAGGIQETQYF
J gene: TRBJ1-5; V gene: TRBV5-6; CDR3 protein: CASSAGLFQPQHF
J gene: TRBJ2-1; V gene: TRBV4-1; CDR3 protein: CASSQASGVSRYNEQFF
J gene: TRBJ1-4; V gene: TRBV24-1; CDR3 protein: CATSDNKMSGFSTNEKLFF
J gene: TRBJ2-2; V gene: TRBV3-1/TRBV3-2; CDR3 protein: CASSGATRTGELFF
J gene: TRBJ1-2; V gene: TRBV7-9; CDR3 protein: CASSFGLDGYTF
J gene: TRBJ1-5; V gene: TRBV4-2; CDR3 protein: CASSQEGAGVKPQHF